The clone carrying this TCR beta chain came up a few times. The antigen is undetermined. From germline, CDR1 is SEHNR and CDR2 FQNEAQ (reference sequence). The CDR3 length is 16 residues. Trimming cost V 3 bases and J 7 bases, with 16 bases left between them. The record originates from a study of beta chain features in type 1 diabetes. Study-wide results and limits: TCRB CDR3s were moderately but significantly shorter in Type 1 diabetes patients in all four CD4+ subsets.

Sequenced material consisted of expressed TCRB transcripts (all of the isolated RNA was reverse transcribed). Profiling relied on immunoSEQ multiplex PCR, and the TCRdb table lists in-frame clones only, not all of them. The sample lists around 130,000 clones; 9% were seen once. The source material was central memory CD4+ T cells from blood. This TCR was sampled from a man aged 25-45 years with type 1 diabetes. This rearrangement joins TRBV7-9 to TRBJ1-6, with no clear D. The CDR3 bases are TGTGCCAGCAGCTTGGTTTTCCGGGGTGGGAATTCACCCCTCCACTTT. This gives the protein CASSLVFRGGNSPLHF.